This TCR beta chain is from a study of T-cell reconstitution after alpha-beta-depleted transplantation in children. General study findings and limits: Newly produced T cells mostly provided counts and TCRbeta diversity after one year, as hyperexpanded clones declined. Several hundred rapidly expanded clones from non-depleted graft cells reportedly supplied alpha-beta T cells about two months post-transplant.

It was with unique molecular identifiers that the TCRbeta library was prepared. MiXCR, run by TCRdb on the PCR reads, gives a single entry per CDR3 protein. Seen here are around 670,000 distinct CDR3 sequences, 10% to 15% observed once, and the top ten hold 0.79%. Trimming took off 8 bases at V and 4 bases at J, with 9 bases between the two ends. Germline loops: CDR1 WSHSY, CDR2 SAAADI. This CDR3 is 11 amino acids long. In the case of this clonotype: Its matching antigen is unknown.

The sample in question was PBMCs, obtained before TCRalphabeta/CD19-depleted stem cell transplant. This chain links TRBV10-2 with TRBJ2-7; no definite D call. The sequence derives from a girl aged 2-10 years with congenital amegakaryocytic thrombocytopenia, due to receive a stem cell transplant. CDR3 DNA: TGCGCCAGCCTAGTTGGGTACGAGCAGTACTTC. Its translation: CASLVGYEQYF.